These 30 T cell receptor beta chains originate from one sample sequenced in a study of blood T cell repertoires in COVID-19. The data were produced by immunoSEQ multiplex PCR, yet TCRdb's version contains in-frame clones alone and is incomplete. The sample has 100,000 to 120,000 clones; 81% are singletons. Sequencing was done on a sample of peripheral blood. These receptors were collected from a man at least 80 years old with acute or convalescent COVID-19.

This chain connects TRBV7-8 to TRBJ2-1, with 13 positions matching TRBD2. The CDR3 has 16 residues. Germline loops: CDR1 SGHVS, CDR2 FQNEAQ. The J segment lost 2 bases and the V segment lost 5 bases, leaving 3 bases of the junction unmatched. The CDR3 reads CASSRTSGRAYNEQFF. The CDR3 DNA reads as TGTGCCAGCAGCCGAACTAGCGGGAGGGCCTACAATGAGCAGTTCTTC. The whole variable domain, filled in from reference TRBV7-8 and TRBJ2-1, reads GAGVSQSPRYKVAKRGQDVALRCDPISGHVSLFWYQQALGQGPEFLTYFQNEAQLDKSGLPSDRFFAERPEGSVSTLKIQRTQQEDSAVYLCASSRTSGRAYNEQFFGPGTRLTVL.

The chain recombines TRBV7-9 with TRBJ1-1, with D perhaps TRBD1 (6 bases). The V end lost 4 bases, the J end lost 6 bases, and 15 bases lay between the germline ends. Germline V gene sequence: CDR1 SEHNR, CDR2 FQNEAQ (reference sequence). The CDR3 is 14 residues long. The DNA of the CDR3 is TGTGCCAGCAGCTCAGGGGACGACATATCTGAAGCTTTCTTT. This sequence encodes CASSSGDDISEAFF.

This rearrangement joins TRBV18 to TRBJ2-7, with D tentatively TRBD1 (6 bases). This CDR3 region has 15 residues. V lost 6 bases to trimming and J lost 1 base, with 16 bases between them. Germline lookup yields CDR1 KGHSH and CDR2 LQKENI. The CDR3 protein is CASSAYRDTSYEQYF. The DNA for the CDR3 is TGTGCCAGCTCCGCATACCGGGACACTTCCTACGAGCAGTACTTC.

This chain uses TRBV18 with TRBJ2-6; D perhaps matches TRBD1 (6 bases). The CDR3 loop spans 15 amino acids. V lost 6 bases, J lost 1 base, and 10 bases lay in between. Germline assignment: CDR1 KGHSH and CDR2 LQKENI. The CDR3 DNA follows: TGTGCCAGCTCGTCCACAGGGTCTGGGGCCAACGTCCTGACTTTC. Encoded protein: CASSSTGSGANVLTF.

DNA for the CDR3: TGTGCCAGCAGTTTAGCCACCAGGGGGCAGGGGAGCAATCAGCCCCAGCATTTT. It codes for CASSLATRGQGSNQPQHF. The chain is built from TRBV28 and TRBJ1-5; TRBD1 matches at 8 bases. J lost 1 base, V lost 2 bases, and 10 bases had no gene match. The CDR3 is 18 residues long. CDR1 MDHEN and CDR2 SYDVKM come from the germline V gene.

The chain links TRBV19 to TRBJ1-4; 9 positions match TRBD1. After removal of 4 bases from V and 4 bases from J, the junction contained 1 base not matched to a gene. The germline CDR1 and CDR2 sequences are LNHDA and SQIVND (reference sequence). The length of the CDR3 is 14 residues. The CDR3 region has the DNA TGTGCCAGTAGTAGACAGGGGGGTAATGAAAAACTGTTTTTT. It is translated as CASSRQGGNEKLFF.

V gene TRBV28 combines with J gene TRBJ1-2; no clear D. From germline, CDR1 is MDHEN and CDR2 SYDVKM. This CDR3 is built from 13 residues. Trimming shortened V by 8 bases and J by 4 bases, and 14 bases separated the two germline ends. In nucleotides, the CDR3 is TGTGCCAGCGGACTTGGGTACGGCTATGGCTACACCTTC. As protein: CASGLGYGYGYTF.

The chain has TRBV10-3 and TRBJ1-5, with D possibly matching TRBD1 (6 bases). V lost 0 bases and J lost 5, with 14 bases in between. Per the germline V gene, CDR1 is ENHRY and CDR2 is SYGVKD. The CDR3 has 16 amino acids. CDR3 sequence: CAISESLGGEDQPQHF. The DNA for the CDR3 is TGTGCCATCAGTGAGTCGTTAGGGGGAGAAGATCAGCCCCAGCATTTT.

This clone was seen a handful of times. This chain links TRBV15 with TRBJ1-2, with D possibly matching TRBD1 (5 bases). In germline, CDR1 is LNHNV, CDR2 YYDKDF (reference sequence). Trimming removed 1 base at V and 8 bases at J, with 8 bases between. The CDR3 has 12 residues. The CDR3 here is CATSRAGYGYTF. The CDR3 nucleotides read TGTGCCACCAGCAGAGCAGGGTACGGCTACACCTTC.

The genes are TRBV27 and TRBJ2-3; 11 nucleotides match TRBD2. J gave up 8 bases and V 8 bases, and 9 bases lay outside the gene matches. The CDR3 has 14 residues. The germline CDR1 and CDR2 sequences are MNHEY and SMNVEV (reference sequence). The CDR3 spells CASSALAGGSTQYF. CDR3 in DNA: TGTGCCAGCTCTGCCCTAGCGGGAGGATCTACGCAGTATTTT.

This clone was detected only once. The chain couples TRBV28 to TRBJ2-3, with D unclear. The CDR3 consists of 14 residues. From germline, CDR1 is MDHEN and CDR2 SYDVKM. Trimming pared 2 bases from V and 0 bases from J, leaving 6 bases between. The CDR3 loop is CASSLDTSTDTQYF. In DNA form, the CDR3 reads TGTGCCAGCAGTTTAGACACCAGCACAGATACGCAGTATTTT.

V and J are TRBV7-8 and TRBJ2-7, with unresolved D. The CDR3 totals 15 residues. CDR1 and CDR2 (germline): SGHVS, FQNEAQ. The germline V and J ends were trimmed by 5 bases and 0 bases, with 14 bases remaining between them. DNA for the CDR3: TGTGCCAGCAGCGGCTCCTTTGGAGACTCCTACGAGCAGTACTTC. It encodes CASSGSFGDSYEQYF.

The chain recombines TRBV24-1 with TRBJ2-3; TRBD1 is a possible D gene (5 bases). Trimming removed 4 bases at V and 1 base at J, with 11 bases between. Germline V gene data show CDR1 as KGHDR and CDR2 as SFDVKD. The CDR3 is made up of 15 amino acids. The CDR3 DNA follows: TGTGCCACCAGTGACCCTCGGACACGCACAGATACGCAGTATTTT. Translation: CATSDPRTRTDTQYF.

The rearrangement links TRBV4-3 to TRBJ1-2; D is ambiguous. CDR1 is LGHNA, CDR2 YSLEER, per germline. Between the trimmed V and J ends, which lost 0 bases and 6 bases, there was a span of 14 bases. CDR3 length equals 15 residues. CDR3 DNA sequence: TGCGCCAGCAGCCAAGACAGGTGGGGAGGTGATGGCTACACCTTC. Protein product: CASSQDRWGGDGYTF.

This chain links TRBV2 with TRBJ1-6, with 8 bases identical to TRBD1. The CDR3 is made up of 15 amino acids. After removal of 6 bases from V and 7 bases from J, the junction contained 8 bases not matched to a gene. Germline V lookup: CDR1 SNHLY, CDR2 FYNNEI. CDR3 sequence (DNA): TGTGCCAGCAGGCTCAGGGGGCTCCGGAATTCACCCCTCCACTTT. Its protein product is CASRLRGLRNSPLHF.

J is TRBJ2-1 and V is TRBV25-1; TRBD2 is a possible D gene (6 bases). Per the germline V gene, CDR1 is MGHDK and CDR2 is SYGVNS. Trimming removed 9 bases from V and 7 bases from J, with 16 bases in between. The CDR3 contains 13 residues. CDR3 sequence reads: CASGGLGLNEQFF. Here the CDR3 DNA reads TGTGCCAGTGGGGGGTTGGGGTTGAATGAGCAGTTCTTC.

DNA for the CDR3: TGTGCCAGCAGTTACGGGACAGGGGCACATAGCAATCAGCCCCAGCATTTT. Its protein is CASSYGTGAHSNQPQHF. The rearrangement joins TRBV6-2 or TRBV6-3 to TRBJ1-5; 10 nucleotides match TRBD1. This CDR3 comprises 17 residues. Germline lookup yields CDR1 MNHEY and CDR2 SVGEGT. J was trimmed by 0 bases and V by 2 bases; bases with no gene match: 4.

This chain joins TRBV5-1 and TRBJ2-5; D possibly corresponds to TRBD2 (5 bases). Germline-derived CDR1 and CDR2 are SGHRS and YFSETQ. V lost 1 base and J 5 bases, leaving 12 bases between the germline ends. This CDR3 has 14 amino acids. Written as DNA, the CDR3 is TGCGCCAGCAGCTTGACGAGGGCGAGGGAGACCCAGTACTTC. Encoded protein: CASSLTRARETQYF.

The chain recombines TRBV5-4 with TRBJ2-5; D gene ambiguous. Germline assignment: CDR1 SGHNT and CDR2 YYREEE (reference sequence). The CDR3 loop spans 14 amino acids. Trimming cost V 2 bases and J 0 bases, with 8 bases left between them. CDR3 bases: TGTGCCAGCAGCTTATTTGAGGACCAAGAGACCCAGTACTTC. Translated: CASSLFEDQETQYF.

V and J are TRBV2 and TRBJ2-1, with 9 bases identical to TRBD1. The CDR3 is 13 amino acids. V lost 4 bases and J lost 8; bases outside the gene matches: 3. The V gene's germline CDR1 is SNHLY and CDR2 FYNNEI. This CDR3 reads CASSGTGADEQFF. CDR3 sequence (DNA): TGTGCCAGCAGTGGGACAGGGGCGGATGAGCAGTTCTTC.

J is TRBJ2-2 and V is TRBV2; 9 bases are shared with TRBD1. CDR1 is SNHLY, CDR2 FYNNEI, per germline. V shed 4 bases, J shed 5 bases, and the junction held 8 bases outside the gene matches. The CDR3 extends over 16 amino acids. CDR3 in amino acids: CASSVLGTGRTGELFF. The CDR3 coding sequence is TGTGCCAGCAGTGTTTTGGGGACAGGGAGGACCGGGGAGCTGTTTTTT.

The chain links TRBV20-1 to TRBJ2-7, with TRBD1 matching 10 bases. CDR3 length: 11 residues. Germline assignment: CDR1 DFQATT and CDR2 SNEGSKA (reference sequence). CDR3 in DNA: TGCAGCGGGGACAGGGGACGCGAGCAGTACTTC. Translation: CSGDRGREQYF.

The CDR3 region is CASSSGTGVYEQYF. Here the CDR3 DNA reads TGTGCCAGCAGTTCCGGGACAGGGGTTTACGAGCAGTACTTC. The rearrangement joins TRBV6-6 to TRBJ2-7; 10 nucleotides align to TRBD1. V shed 4 bases, J shed 4 bases, and the junction held 4 bases outside the gene matches. Germline assignment: CDR1 MNHNY and CDR2 SVGAGI (reference sequence). The CDR3 length is 14 residues.

This chain uses TRBV27 with TRBJ2-1; 9 bases are a match to TRBD1. Trimming removed 5 bases from V and 9 bases from J; junction bases left unmatched: 8. Germline V gene sequence: CDR1 MNHEY, CDR2 SMNVEV (reference sequence). The CDR3 loop spans 14 amino acids. Here the CDR3 DNA reads TGTGCCAGCAGTGTATATACAGGGGGCACTGAGCAGTTCTTC. This encodes CASSVYTGGTEQFF.

The chain couples TRBV13 to TRBJ2-7, with a possible D match to TRBD2 (6 bases). Per germline, CDR1 PRHDT and CDR2 FYEKMQ (reference sequence). The CDR3 loop spans 15 amino acids. V was clipped by 5 bases and J by 2 bases, with 16 bases between them. In DNA, the CDR3 is TGTGCCAGCAGCCCAGGCGGGACCCTGGCCTACGAGCAGTACTTC. Translating gives CASSPGGTLAYEQYF.

The chain recombines TRBV30 with TRBJ2-3; TRBD1 matches 11 bases. The CDR3 runs to 15 residues. Germline values: CDR1 GTSNPN, CDR2 SVGIG (reference sequence). V shed 0 bases and J 5 bases; nucleotides not matched to a gene: 4. CDR3: CAWSVKGQGGDTQYF. The CDR3 coding sequence is TGTGCCTGGAGTGTGAAGGGACAGGGGGGAGATACGCAGTATTTT.

The V gene is TRBV5-1, the J gene TRBJ2-6; TRBD2 is a possible D gene (6 bases). Germline V gene data show CDR1 as SGHRS and CDR2 as YFSETQ. The V end was cut by 0 bases, the J end by 0 bases, with 7 bases between. The CDR3 spans 16 residues. The CDR3 DNA reads TGCGCCAGCAGCTTGGACGGGAGCTCTGGGGCCAACGTCCTGACTTTC. Residues: CASSLDGSSGANVLTF.

The chain carries TRBV5-1 and TRBJ2-3; D possibly corresponds to TRBD1 (6 bases). V was pared by 3 bases and J by 1 base, with 15 bases between. The CDR3 sequence is 16 residues long. Germline V gives CDR1 SGHRS, CDR2 YFSETQ. CDR3 sequence: CASSSARGAGTDTQYF. CDR3 bases: TGCGCCAGCAGCTCGGCCAGGGGAGCGGGCACAGATACGCAGTATTTT.

This clone has a single count. J is TRBJ1-2 and V is TRBV5-5; 7 nucleotides align to TRBD1. The CDR3 loop spans 14 amino acids. V was clipped by 0 bases and J by 3 bases; unmatched bases: 2. CDR1 and CDR2 (germline): SGHKS, YYEKEE (reference sequence). In nucleotides, the CDR3 is TGTGCCAGCAGCTTGGTCGGGACAGACTATGGCTACACCTTC. Encoded protein: CASSLVGTDYGYTF.

V is TRBV15 and J is TRBJ2-2; D remains unclear. CDR3 length: 15 residues. Germline values: CDR1 LNHNV, CDR2 YYDKDF (reference sequence). V dropped 1 base and J dropped 0 bases, with 6 bases sitting between them. DNA for the CDR3: TGTGCCACCAGCAGAGGGCATACGAACACCGGGGAGCTGTTTTTT. Translation gives CATSRGHTNTGELFF.